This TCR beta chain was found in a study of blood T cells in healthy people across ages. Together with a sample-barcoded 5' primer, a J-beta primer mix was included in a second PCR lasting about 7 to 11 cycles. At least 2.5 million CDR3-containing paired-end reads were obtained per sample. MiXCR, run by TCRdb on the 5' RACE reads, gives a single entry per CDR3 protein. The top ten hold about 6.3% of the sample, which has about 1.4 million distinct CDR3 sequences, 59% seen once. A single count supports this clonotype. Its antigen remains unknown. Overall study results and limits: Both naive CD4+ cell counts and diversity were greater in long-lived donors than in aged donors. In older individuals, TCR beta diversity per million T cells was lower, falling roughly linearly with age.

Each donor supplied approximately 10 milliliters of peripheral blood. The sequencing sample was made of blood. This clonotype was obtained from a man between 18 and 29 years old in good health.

The CDR3 coding sequence is TGCAGCGTTGGAGACGGTCGGGGGGCGATTCGGGAGACCCAGTACTTC. Encoded protein: CSVGDGRGAIRETQYF. The V call is TRBV29-1, the J call TRBJ2-5; D possibly corresponds to TRBD2 (7 bases). CDR3 size: 16 residues. CDR1 and CDR2 from the germline V gene are SQVTM and ANQGSEA. Trimming took 4 bases from V and 5 from J, leaving 23 bases between them.